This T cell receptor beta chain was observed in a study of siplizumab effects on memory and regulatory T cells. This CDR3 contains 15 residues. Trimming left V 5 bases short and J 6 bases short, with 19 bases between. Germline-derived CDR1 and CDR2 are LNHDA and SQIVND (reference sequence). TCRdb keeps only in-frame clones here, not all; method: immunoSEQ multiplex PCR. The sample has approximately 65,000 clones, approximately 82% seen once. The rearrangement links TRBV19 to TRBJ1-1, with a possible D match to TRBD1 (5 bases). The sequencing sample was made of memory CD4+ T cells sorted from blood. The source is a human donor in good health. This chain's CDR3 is CASSVTGTQGPEAFF. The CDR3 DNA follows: TGTGCCAGTAGTGTAACCGGGACCCAAGGCCCTGAAGCTTTCTTT.